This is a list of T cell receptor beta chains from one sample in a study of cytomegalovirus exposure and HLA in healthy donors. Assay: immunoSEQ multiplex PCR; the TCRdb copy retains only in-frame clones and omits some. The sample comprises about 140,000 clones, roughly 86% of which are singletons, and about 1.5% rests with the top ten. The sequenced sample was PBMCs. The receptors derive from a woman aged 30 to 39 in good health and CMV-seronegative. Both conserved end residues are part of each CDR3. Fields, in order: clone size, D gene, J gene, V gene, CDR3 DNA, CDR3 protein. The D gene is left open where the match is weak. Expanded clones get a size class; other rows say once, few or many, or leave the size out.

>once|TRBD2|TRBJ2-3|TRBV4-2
TGTGCCAGCAGCCAAGACCTAGCGGGAGTCACAGATACGCAGTATTTT
CASSQDLAGVTDTQYF
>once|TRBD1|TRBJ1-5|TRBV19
TGTGCCAGTATAAGATACCCGGTTGGGACAGGGGGCGCTTGGGGCAATCAGCCCCAGCATTTT
CASIRYPVGTGGAWGNQPQHF
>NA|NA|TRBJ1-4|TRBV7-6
TGTGCCAGCAGCTTAAGGACGGGAATAGCTAATGAAAAACTGTTTTTT
CASSLRTGIANEKLFF
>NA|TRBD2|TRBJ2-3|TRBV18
TGTGCCAGCTCACCAATGCTAGCGGGGGCCGTTTTT
CASSPMLAGAVF
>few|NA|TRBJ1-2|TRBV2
TGTGCCAGCAGTGGACAGGTTTCTAACTATGGCTACACCTTC
CASSGQVSNYGYTF
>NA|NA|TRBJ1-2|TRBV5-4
TGTGCCAGCAGCTTGGGTCTGGAGGACTATGGCTACACCTTC
CASSLGLEDYGYTF
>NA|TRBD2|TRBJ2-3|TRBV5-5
TGTGCCAGCAGCCCTGGACTAGTCCACGGGTATACGCAGTATTTT
CASSPGLVHGYTQYF
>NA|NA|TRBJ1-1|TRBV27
TGTGCCAGCAGTTTCGCCCAGGTGAACACTGAAGCTTTCTTT
CASSFAQVNTEAFF
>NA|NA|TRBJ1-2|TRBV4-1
TGCGCCAGCAGCCAAGTAGGCCAGGCTAACTATGGCTACACCTTC
CASSQVGQANYGYTF
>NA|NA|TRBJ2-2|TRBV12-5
TGTGCTAGTGGTTTGGGACAGAACACCGGGGAGCTGTTTTTT
CASGLGQNTGELFF
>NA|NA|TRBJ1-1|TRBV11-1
TGTGCCAGCAGCTTGAACGGGGTCGGGGGCACTGAAGCTTTCTTT
CASSLNGVGGTEAFF
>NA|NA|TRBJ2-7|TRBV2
TGTGCCAGCAGTGAAGGAGGAGGTGTTTTTGGCGAGCAGTACTTC
CASSEGGGVFGEQYF
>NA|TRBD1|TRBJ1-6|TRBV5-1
TGCGCCAGCACCCAACAGGGGGTGGTCAATTCACCCCTCCACTTT
CASTQQGVVNSPLHF
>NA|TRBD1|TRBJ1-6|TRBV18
TGTGCCAGCTCACCAAGAAAACAGGGGGCGGAAAGTTCACCCCTCCACTTT
CASSPRKQGAESSPLHF
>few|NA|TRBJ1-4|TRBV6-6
TGTGCCGTAAAAGGGGGAAGTAATGAAAAACTGTTTTTT
CAVKGGSNEKLFF
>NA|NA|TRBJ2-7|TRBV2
TGTGCCAGCGGGGGAGACAGGAACACACCCGACGAGCAGTACTTC
CASGGDRNTPDEQYF
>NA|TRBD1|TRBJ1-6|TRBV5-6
TGTGCCAGCAGCCTTGGGACAGGGAACAATAATTCACCCCTCCACTTT
CASSLGTGNNNSPLHF
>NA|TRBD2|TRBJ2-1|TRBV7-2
TGTGCCAGCAGCTCGGAATCGACTAGCGGATACAATGAGCAGTTCTTC
CASSSESTSGYNEQFF
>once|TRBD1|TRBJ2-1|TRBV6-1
TGTGCCAGCCGGACCACAGGGGCGTCCTACAATGAGCAGTTCTTC
CASRTTGASYNEQFF
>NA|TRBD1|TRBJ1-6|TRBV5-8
TGTGCCAGCAGCTTGGTTTCAGGGGGCCATTCACCCCTCCACTTT
CASSLVSGGHSPLHF
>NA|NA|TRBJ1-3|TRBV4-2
TGTGCCAGCAGCCAAAGGGGCGATGGGGGAAACACCATATATTTT
CASSQRGDGGNTIYF
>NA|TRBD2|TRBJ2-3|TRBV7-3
TGTGCCAGCAGCTTACGACTAGCGGGGGGACGAACTAGCACAGATACGCAGTATTTT
CASSLRLAGGRTSTDTQYF
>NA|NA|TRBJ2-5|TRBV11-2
TGTGCCAGCAGCTTAATCGGGGAGACCCAGTACTTC
CASSLIGETQYF
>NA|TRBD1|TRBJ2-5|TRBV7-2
TGTGCCAGCAGCGGGACAGGGGGTACCCAAGAGACCCAGTACTTC
CASSGTGGTQETQYF
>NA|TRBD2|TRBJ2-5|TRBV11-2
TGTGCCAGCAGCCCGGGACTAGCGGGGGGGCTCCACCAAGAGACCCAGTACTTC
CASSPGLAGGLHQETQYF
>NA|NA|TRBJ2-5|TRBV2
TGTGCCAGCAGTGTACTCCAAGAGACCCAGTACTTC
CASSVLQETQYF
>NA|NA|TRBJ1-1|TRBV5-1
TGCGCCAGCAGCCCCGAACAGATAAACACTGAAGCTTTCTTT
CASSPEQINTEAFF